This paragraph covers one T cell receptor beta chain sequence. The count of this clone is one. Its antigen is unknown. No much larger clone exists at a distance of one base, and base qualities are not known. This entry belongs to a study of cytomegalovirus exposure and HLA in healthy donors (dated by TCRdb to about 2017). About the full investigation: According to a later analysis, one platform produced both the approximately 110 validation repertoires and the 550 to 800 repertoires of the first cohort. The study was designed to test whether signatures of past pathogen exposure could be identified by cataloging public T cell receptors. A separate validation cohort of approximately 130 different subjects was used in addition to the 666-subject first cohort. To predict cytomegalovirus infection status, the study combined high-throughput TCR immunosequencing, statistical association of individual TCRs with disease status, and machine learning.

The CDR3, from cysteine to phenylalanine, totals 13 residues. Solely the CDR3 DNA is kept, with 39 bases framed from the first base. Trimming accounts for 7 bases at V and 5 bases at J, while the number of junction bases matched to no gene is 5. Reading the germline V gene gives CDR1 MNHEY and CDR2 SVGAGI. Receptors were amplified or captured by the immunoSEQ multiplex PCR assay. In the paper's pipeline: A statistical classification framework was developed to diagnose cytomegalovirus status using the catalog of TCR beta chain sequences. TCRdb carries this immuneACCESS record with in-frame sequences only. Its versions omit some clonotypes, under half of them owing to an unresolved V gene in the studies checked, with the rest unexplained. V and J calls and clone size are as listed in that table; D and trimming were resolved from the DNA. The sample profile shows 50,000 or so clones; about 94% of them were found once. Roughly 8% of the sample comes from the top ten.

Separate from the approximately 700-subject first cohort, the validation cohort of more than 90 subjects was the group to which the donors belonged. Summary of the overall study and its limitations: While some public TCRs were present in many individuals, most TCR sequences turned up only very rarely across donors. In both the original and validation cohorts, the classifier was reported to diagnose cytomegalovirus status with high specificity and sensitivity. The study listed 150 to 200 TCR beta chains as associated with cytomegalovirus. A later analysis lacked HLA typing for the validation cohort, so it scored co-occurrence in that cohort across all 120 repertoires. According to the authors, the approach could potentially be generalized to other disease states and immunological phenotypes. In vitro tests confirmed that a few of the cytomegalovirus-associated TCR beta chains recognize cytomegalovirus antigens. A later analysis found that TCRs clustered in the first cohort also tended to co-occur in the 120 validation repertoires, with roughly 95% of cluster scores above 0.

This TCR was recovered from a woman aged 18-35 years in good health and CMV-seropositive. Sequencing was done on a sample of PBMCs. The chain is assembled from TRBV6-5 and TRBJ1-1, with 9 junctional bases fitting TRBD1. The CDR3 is CASNGQGRTEAFF. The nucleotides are TGTGCCAGCAACGGACAGGGGCGGACTGAAGCTTTCTTT.